This TCR beta chain came from a study of blood T cell repertoires in COVID-19. TCRdb's table, derived via immunoSEQ multiplex PCR, lists solely in-frame clones and lacks some. The sample contains 200,000 to 250,000 clones, roughly four fifths of which appear only once. Source material: peripheral blood. This TCR was recovered from a woman of 80 years or more with COVID-19, enrolled during active disease.

CDR3 protein: CASSQGQAIYNEQFF. The CDR3 region has the DNA TGTGCCAGTAGCCAGGGACAGGCGATCTACAATGAGCAGTTCTTC. V usage is TRBV19 and J usage is TRBJ2-1, with 8 bases matching TRBD1. V shed 6 bases and J 3 bases; nucleotides not matched to a gene: 7. Germline V gives CDR1 LNHDA, CDR2 SQIVND (reference sequence). This CDR3 is built from 15 residues.